The sequence of this T cell receptor (beta chain) was determined in a study of blood T cell repertoires in COVID-19. Overall study context: From T cells, B-cell-depleted T cells, or PBMCs came the material, which was cDNA or gDNA.

Assay used: immunoSEQ multiplex PCR; TCRdb lists only in-frame clones, some missing. The sample records some 200,000 clones, about 91% being singletons. Participant age was about 18 to 89 years, and participants resided in roughly 25 US areas. Grouping used clinical history reported by participants in a survey and questionnaire. Trimming cost V 5 bases and J 4 bases; bases outside gene matches: 4. CDR3 length: 14 amino acids. Germline CDR1 SGHVS, CDR2 FNYEAQ. The receptor comes from a man younger than 35 with acute COVID-19. This sequence joins TRBV7-6 and TRBJ2-2; TRBD2 matches 7 bases. The sequencing sample was made of PBMCs or T cells enriched from blood (not recorded which). The DNA for the CDR3 is TGTGCCAGCAGCGATGGGGGGGGCACCGGGGAGCTGTTTTTT. It encodes CASSDGGGTGELFF.